These 24 T cell receptor beta chains came from one sample sequenced in a study of blood T cells in healthy people across ages. Sample-barcoded 5' priming and a J-beta primer mix drove a second PCR of about 6 to 12 cycles. A single record per CDR3 protein comes from TCRdb applying MiXCR to the 5' RACE reads. This table holds a few hundred thousand distinct CDR3 sequences, 52% found once. The sample was blood. These receptors were taken from a man in his fifties or sixties in good health.

This clonotype was observed a handful of times. The genes are TRBV7-9 and TRBJ2-4; 7 bases line up with TRBD1. The J call is in doubt because the DNA end fits TRBJ2-7 better. Looked up from germline, CDR1 is SEHNR and CDR2 is FQNEAQ (reference sequence). The CDR3 is 16 amino acids. The CDR3 is CASSSRDSRRNYEQYF. Written as DNA, the CDR3 is TGTGCCAGCAGCTCCCGGGACAGTCGGCGAAACTACGAGCAGTACTTC.

The chain employs TRBV20-1 and TRBJ2-1; D uncertain. Germline values: CDR1 DFQATT, CDR2 SNEGSKA (reference sequence). The CDR3 extends over 14 amino acids. V was pared by 0 bases and J by 5 bases, with 11 bases between. The CDR3 region has the DNA TGCAGTGCTAGAGAAAGTAGTCGGGACAATGAGCAGTTCTTC. Its translation is CSARESSRDNEQFF.

The chain uses TRBV14 and TRBJ2-5; 8 bases are shared with TRBD2. There are 16 residues in the CDR3. Germline V gene data show CDR1 as SGHDN and CDR2 as FVKESK. The trim removed 1 base at V and 2 bases at J, leaving 6 bases unmatched. The CDR3 nucleotides are TGTGCCAGCAGCCAAGGGCGACTAGCGAGGCAAGAGACCCAGTACTTC. Translating it yields CASSQGRLARQETQYF.

This clonotype was counted a few times. The chain couples TRBV2 to TRBJ1-1, with D possibly TRBD1 on 6 matching bases. This CDR3 contains 14 residues. Germline CDR1 and CDR2: SNHLY and FYNNEI. Trimming left V 6 bases short and J 1 base short, with 12 bases between. CDR3 protein: CASRNRAANTEAFF. In DNA, the CDR3 is TGTGCCAGCAGGAACAGGGCCGCGAACACTGAAGCTTTCTTT.

This clonotype was picked up a small number of times. The gene calls are TRBV6-2 or TRBV6-3 and TRBJ2-1; D perhaps matches TRBD2 (6 bases). Germline V lookup: CDR1 MNHEY, CDR2 SVGEGT. This CDR3 spans 15 amino acids. V was shortened by 6 bases and J by 0 bases, with 12 bases between the two germline ends. The CDR3 loop reads CASSLYGSSYNEQFF. The CDR3 nucleotides read TGTGCCAGCAGCTTGTACGGGAGCTCCTACAATGAGCAGTTCTTC.

The V gene is TRBV5-5, the J gene TRBJ2-7; D assignment may be TRBD1 or TRBD2 (5 bases each). Per germline, CDR1 SGHKS and CDR2 YYEKEE (reference sequence). Trimming pared 1 base from V and 5 bases from J, leaving 13 bases between. The CDR3 totals 14 residues. The CDR3 reads CASSLSWGRDEQYF. As DNA, the CDR3 is TGTGCCAGCAGCTTGAGTTGGGGACGGGACGAGCAGTACTTC. Complete variable domain (other parts from reference TRBV5-5 and TRBJ2-7): DAGVTQSPTHLIKTRGQQVTLRCSPISGHKSVSWYQQVLGQGPQFIFQYYEKEERGRGNFPDRFSARQFPNYSSELNVNALLLGDSALYLCASSLSWGRDEQYFGPGTRLTVT.

The rearrangement uses TRBV12-3 or TRBV12-4 and TRBJ1-3; 7 nucleotides agree with TRBD1. The CDR3 totals 14 residues. The V segment lost 8 bases and the J segment 4 bases; nucleotides outside the gene matches: 8. The CDR3 coding sequence is TGTGCCAGCGGTCTTACAGGGGCGGGAAACACCATATATTTT. This sequence encodes CASGLTGAGNTIYF.

In nucleotides, the CDR3 is TGTGCCACCAACAGGGGGACGGGCTATGGCTACACCTTC. Translating it yields CATNRGTGYGYTF. The chain links TRBV2 to TRBJ1-2; 8 bases agree with TRBD1. CDR1 is SNHLY and CDR2 is FYNNEI in the germline V gene. V trimming: 10 bases; J trimming: 4 bases; junction bases outside the gene matches: 8. CDR3 length equals 13 residues.

The table lists this clonotype with a few counts. This chain uses TRBV6-2 or TRBV6-3 with TRBJ2-7; TRBD1 or TRBD2 may be the D gene (5 bases each). The V and J ends lost 1 base and 1 base respectively, with 11 bases between them. The germline V gene encodes CDR1 MNHEY and CDR2 SVGEGT. The CDR3 contains 15 residues. The CDR3 loop reads CASSYFRESSYEQYF. The CDR3 nucleotides are TGTGCCAGCAGTTACTTCAGGGAGTCGTCCTACGAGCAGTACTTC.

This chain uses TRBV20-1 with TRBJ1-2, with TRBD1 matching over 8 bases. Trimming removed 2 bases from V and 6 bases from J; junction bases left unmatched: 8. The length of the CDR3 is 14 residues. Per the germline V gene, CDR1 is DFQATT and CDR2 is SNEGSKA (reference sequence). CDR3 DNA: TGCAGTGCTAGAATCCCTGGACAGGGAAATGGCTACACCTTC. Translating it yields CSARIPGQGNGYTF.

This clonotype was counted between two and nine times. J is TRBJ2-3 and V is TRBV6-6; D remains unclear. In germline, CDR1 is MNHNY, CDR2 SVGAGI (reference sequence). This CDR3 is built from 14 residues. The ends were cut back, 7 bases at V and 6 bases at J, with 17 bases in the middle. The CDR3 bases are TGTGCCAGCAATTCCGGGTCCCGTGGGGATACGCAGTATTTT. Translated, it gives CASNSGSRGDTQYF.

CDR3 loop: CASGLVAGGQGLTDTQYF. For the CDR3, the DNA is TGTGCTAGTGGTTTGGTCGCCGGGGGACAGGGGCTCACAGATACGCAGTATTTT. The chain links TRBV12-5 to TRBJ2-3; 10 positions match TRBD1. The germline CDR1 and CDR2 sequences are LGHNT and FRNRAP. CDR3 length: 18 residues. V trimming: 0 bases; J trimming: 2 bases; junction bases outside the gene matches: 8.

The chain uses TRBV2 and TRBJ1-2; TRBD1 is a possible D gene (6 bases). This CDR3 is 13 amino acids long. Between the trimmed V and J ends, which lost 3 bases and 9 bases, there was a span of 14 bases. The V gene's germline CDR1 is SNHLY and CDR2 FYNNEI. The DNA of the CDR3 is TGTGCCAGCAGTGATCGGGCAGGGGATAGCTACACCTTC. Its translation: CASSDRAGDSYTF.

The rearrangement uses TRBV2 and TRBJ2-3; D gene uncertain. CDR3 length equals 15 residues. Germline V gene lookup returns CDR1 SNHLY and CDR2 FYNNEI. V was cut by 7 bases and J by 5 bases, with 19 bases left in between. This chain's CDR3 is CASTGGPARRDTQYF. The CDR3 coding sequence is TGTGCCAGCACGGGTGGACCGGCCAGGAGAGATACGCAGTATTTT.

In this sample, this clonotype turned up once. The chain combines TRBV5-1 with TRBJ2-5, with no clear D. The germline CDR1 and CDR2 sequences are SGHRS and YFSETQ. The CDR3 is 15 amino acids. Trimming removed 7 bases from V and 0 bases from J, with 16 bases in between. In DNA form, the CDR3 reads TGCGCCAGCTGCACGGGCGGTGTGTACCAAGAGACCCAGTACTTC. It codes for CASCTGGVYQETQYF.

For this clonotype: A much larger clone is a single base away; this may be a read error. This CDR3 reads CSVDTGRGVSGANVLTF. CDR3 sequence (DNA): TGCAGCGTTGATACGGGCAGGGGAGTCTCTGGGGCCAACGTCCTGACTTTC. V is TRBV29-1 and J is TRBJ2-6, with D perhaps TRBD1 (6 bases). The CDR3 has 17 residues. Germline V lookup: CDR1 SQVTM, CDR2 ANQGSEA. V lost 3 bases and J lost 0, with 15 bases in between.

V usage is TRBV20-1 and J usage is TRBJ2-2; D remains unclear. The germline V gene encodes CDR1 DFQATT and CDR2 SNEGSKA (reference sequence). The CDR3 consists of 14 residues. With 0 bases removed from V and 4 bases from J, the gap between germline ends came to 9 bases. The CDR3 nucleotides read TGCAGTGCTAGAGAGGACGGTTTCACCGGGGAGCTGTTTTTT. Translated, it gives CSAREDGFTGELFF.

The V and J genes are TRBV4-2 and TRBJ1-1, with 7 bases lining up with TRBD1. J gave up 6 bases and V 3 bases, and 7 bases lay outside the gene matches. CDR3 size: 14 residues. The germline V gene encodes CDR1 LGHNA and CDR2 YNFKEQ. The CDR3: CASSHLGTAPEAFF. Here the CDR3 DNA reads TGTGCCAGCAGCCATCTAGGGACAGCCCCTGAAGCTTTCTTT.

This clonotype came up a few times. The V and J genes are TRBV9 and TRBJ2-7; 13 nucleotides match TRBD2. V gave up 2 bases and J gave up 8 bases; unmatched junction bases: 7. This CDR3 comprises 15 residues. The germline CDR1 and CDR2 sequences are SGDLS and YYNGEE. Here the CDR3 DNA reads TGTGCCAGCAGCGTTACCGGGACTAGCGGGAATCAGCAGTACTTC. Translation: CASSVTGTSGNQQYF. Full variable domain (rest looked up from reference TRBV9 and TRBJ2-7): DSGVTQTPKHLITATGQRVTLRCSPRSGDLSVYWYQQSLDQGLQFLIQYYNGEERAKGNILERFSAQQFPDLHSELNLSSLELGDSALYFCASSVTGTSGNQQYFGPGTRLTVT.

Ten or more counts support this clonotype. V gene TRBV5-1 combines with J gene TRBJ2-3; 9 positions match TRBD2. The CDR3 totals 14 residues. Trimming took 1 base from V and 4 from J; bases not matched to a gene: 1. Germline CDR1 reads SGHRS; CDR2 reads YFSETQ. The CDR3 DNA reads TGCGCCAGCAGCTTGAGCGGGGGGCCAGATACGCAGTATTTT. Its translation is CASSLSGGPDTQYF.

This rearrangement joins TRBV20-1 to TRBJ1-1; TRBD1 agrees at 9 bases. CDR1 is DFQATT and CDR2 is SNEGSKA in the germline V gene (reference sequence). V was pared by 6 bases and J by 1 base, with 3 bases of the junction left unmatched. The CDR3 is 13 residues long. The CDR3 here is CSATQGANTEAFF. CDR3 nucleotides: TGCAGTGCCACACAGGGGGCGAACACTGAAGCTTTCTTT.

V gene TRBV7-9 combines with J gene TRBJ2-7; D not certain. The assigned J gene may be wrong: the sequence end matches TRBJ2-5 better. The germline CDR1 and CDR2 sequences are SEHNR and FQNEAQ (reference sequence). The CDR3 length is 13 residues. CDR3 bases: TGTGCCAGCAGCCAAGCCCCCGGAGAGACCCAGTACTTC. Protein: CASSQAPGETQYF.

The rearrangement uses TRBV10-3 and TRBJ2-1, with 11 positions matching TRBD2. The ends lost 4 bases at V and 0 bases at J; junction bases unmatched: 14. CDR1 is ENHRY, CDR2 SYGVKD, per germline. The CDR3 has 20 residues. The CDR3 coding sequence is TGTGCCATCAGTGCCCCTCCGGGACTAGCGGACCGTAGCTCCTACAATGAGCAGTTCTTC. Translating gives CAISAPPGLADRSSYNEQFF.

This clonotype occurred once. The chain links TRBV7-2 to TRBJ1-1; D unresolved. CDR1 and CDR2 from the germline V gene are SGHTA and FQGNSA. V was cut by 8 bases and J by 2 bases, with 12 bases left in between. This CDR3 spans 13 amino acids. The CDR3 coding sequence is TGTGCCAGCGCCGGAGGGATAAACACTGAAGCTTTCTTT. Amino acid sequence: CASAGGINTEAFF.